This TCR beta chain was identified during a study of control samples from healthy donors and cancer patients. Repertoires were generated with immunoSEQ multiplex PCR, while TCRdb's copy carries only in-frame clones and drops some. The sample carries roughly 79,000 clones, over 65% recorded once. CDR3 size: 15 residues. Germline V lookup: CDR1 LNHNV, CDR2 YYDKDF (reference sequence). The J segment lost 2 bases and the V segment lost 4 bases, leaving 5 bases of the junction unmatched. The chain couples TRBV15 to TRBJ2-3; TRBD2 matches 8 bases. The receptor was isolated from a man in his fifties or sixties in good health. The sequenced material came from blood. CDR3 region: CATSTRGGLTDTQYF. CDR3 in DNA: TGTGCCACCAGCACTCGGGGGGGTCTCACAGATACGCAGTATTTT. Full variable domain (missing parts from reference TRBV15 and TRBJ2-3): DAMVIQNPRYQVTQFGKPVTLSCSQTLNHNVMYWYQQKSSQAPKLLFHYYDKDFNNEADTPDNFQSRRPNTSFCFLDIRSPGLGDTAMYLCATSTRGGLTDTQYFGPGTRLTVL.